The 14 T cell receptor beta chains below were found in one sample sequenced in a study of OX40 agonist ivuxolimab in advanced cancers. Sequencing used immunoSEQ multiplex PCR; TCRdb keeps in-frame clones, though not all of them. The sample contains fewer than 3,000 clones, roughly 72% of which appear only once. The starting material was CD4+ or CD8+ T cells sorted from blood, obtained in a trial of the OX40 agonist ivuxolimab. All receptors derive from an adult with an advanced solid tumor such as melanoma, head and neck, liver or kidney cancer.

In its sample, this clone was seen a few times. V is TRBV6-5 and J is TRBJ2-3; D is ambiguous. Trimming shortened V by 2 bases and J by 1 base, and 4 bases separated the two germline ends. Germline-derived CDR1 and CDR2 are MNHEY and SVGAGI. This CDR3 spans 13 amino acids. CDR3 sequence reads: CASSYEGTDTQYF. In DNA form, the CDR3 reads TGTGCCAGCAGTTACGAGGGCACAGATACGCAGTATTTT.

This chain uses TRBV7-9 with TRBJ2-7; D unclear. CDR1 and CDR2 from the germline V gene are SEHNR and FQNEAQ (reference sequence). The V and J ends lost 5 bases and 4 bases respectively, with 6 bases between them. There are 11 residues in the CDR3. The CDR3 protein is CASSPGYEQYF. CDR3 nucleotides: TGTGCCAGCAGCCCAGGATACGAGCAGTACTTC.

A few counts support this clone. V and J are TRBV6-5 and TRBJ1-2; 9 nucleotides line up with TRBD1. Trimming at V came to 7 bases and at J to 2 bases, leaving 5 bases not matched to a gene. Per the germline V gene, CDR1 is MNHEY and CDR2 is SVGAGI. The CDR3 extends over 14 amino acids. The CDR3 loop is CASNRQGGNYGYTF. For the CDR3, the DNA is TGTGCCAGCAATCGACAGGGGGGGAACTATGGCTACACCTTC.

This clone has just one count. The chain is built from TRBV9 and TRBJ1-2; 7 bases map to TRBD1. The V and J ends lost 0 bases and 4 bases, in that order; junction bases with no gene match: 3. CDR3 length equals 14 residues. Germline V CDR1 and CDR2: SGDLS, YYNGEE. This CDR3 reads CASSVGEGAYGYTF. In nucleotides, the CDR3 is TGTGCCAGCAGCGTAGGTGAGGGGGCCTATGGCTACACCTTC.

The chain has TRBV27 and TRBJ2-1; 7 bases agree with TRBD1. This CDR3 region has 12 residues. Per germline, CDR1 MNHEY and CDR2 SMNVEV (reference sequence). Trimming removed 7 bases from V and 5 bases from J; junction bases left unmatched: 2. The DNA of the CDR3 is TGTGCCAGCAACGACAGGGACAATGAGCAGTTCTTC. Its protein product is CASNDRDNEQFF.

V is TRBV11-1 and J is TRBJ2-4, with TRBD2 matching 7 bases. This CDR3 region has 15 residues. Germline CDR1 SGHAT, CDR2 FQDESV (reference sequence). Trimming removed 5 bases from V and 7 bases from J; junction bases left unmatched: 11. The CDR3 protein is CASSIGTMDTNIQYF. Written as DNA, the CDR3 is TGTGCCAGCAGCATAGGGACTATGGACACTAACATTCAGTACTTC. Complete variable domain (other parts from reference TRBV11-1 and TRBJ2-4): EAEVAQSPRYKITEKSQAVAFWCDPISGHATLYWYRQILGQGPELLVQFQDESVVDDSQLPKDRFSAERLKGVDSTLKIQPAELGDSAMYLCASSIGTMDTNIQYFGAGTRLSVL.

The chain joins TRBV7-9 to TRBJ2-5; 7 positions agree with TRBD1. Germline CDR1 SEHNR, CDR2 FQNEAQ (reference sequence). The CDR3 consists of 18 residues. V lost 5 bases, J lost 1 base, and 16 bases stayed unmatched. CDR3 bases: TGTGCCAGCAGCCAACCCGGGACAGCAACTATAGTCCAAGAGACCCAGTACTTC. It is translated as CASSQPGTATIVQETQYF.

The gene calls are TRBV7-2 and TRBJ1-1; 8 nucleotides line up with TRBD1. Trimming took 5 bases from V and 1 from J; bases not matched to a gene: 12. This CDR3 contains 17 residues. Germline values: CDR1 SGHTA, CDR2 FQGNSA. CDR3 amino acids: CASSPSPGTGWNTEAFF. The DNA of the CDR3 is TGTGCCAGCAGCCCAAGCCCAGGGACAGGCTGGAACACTGAAGCTTTCTTT.

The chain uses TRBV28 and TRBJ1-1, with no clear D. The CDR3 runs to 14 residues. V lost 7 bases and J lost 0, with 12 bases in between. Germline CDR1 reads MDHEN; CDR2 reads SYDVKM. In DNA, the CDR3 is TGTGCCAGCACCCCTTCTTCGGTGAACACTGAAGCTTTCTTT. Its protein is CASTPSSVNTEAFF.

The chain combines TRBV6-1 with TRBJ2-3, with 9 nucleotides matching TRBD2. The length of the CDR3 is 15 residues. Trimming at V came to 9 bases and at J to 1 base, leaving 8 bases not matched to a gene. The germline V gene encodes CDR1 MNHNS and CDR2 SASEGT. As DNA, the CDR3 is TGTGCCAGTGAGAGGGTAGCGGGAGGCACAGATACGCAGTATTTT. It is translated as CASERVAGGTDTQYF.

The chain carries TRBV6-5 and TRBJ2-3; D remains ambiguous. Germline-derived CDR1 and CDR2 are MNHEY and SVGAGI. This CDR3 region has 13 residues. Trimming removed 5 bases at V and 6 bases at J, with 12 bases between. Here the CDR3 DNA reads TGTGCCAGCAGTCAATTCGCTGGCGATACGCAGTATTTT. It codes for CASSQFAGDTQYF.

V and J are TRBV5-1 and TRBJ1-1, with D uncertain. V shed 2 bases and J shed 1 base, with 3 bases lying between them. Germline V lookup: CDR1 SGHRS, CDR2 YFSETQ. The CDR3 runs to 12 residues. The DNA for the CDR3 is TGCGCCAGCAGCTTCAAGAACACTGAAGCTTTCTTT. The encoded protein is CASSFKNTEAFF.

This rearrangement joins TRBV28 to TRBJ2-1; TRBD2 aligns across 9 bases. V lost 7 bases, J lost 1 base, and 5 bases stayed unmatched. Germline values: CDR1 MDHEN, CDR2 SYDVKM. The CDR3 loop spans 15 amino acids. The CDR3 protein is CASNPGLASYNEQFF. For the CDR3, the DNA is TGTGCCAGCAACCCGGGACTAGCATCCTACAATGAGCAGTTCTTC.

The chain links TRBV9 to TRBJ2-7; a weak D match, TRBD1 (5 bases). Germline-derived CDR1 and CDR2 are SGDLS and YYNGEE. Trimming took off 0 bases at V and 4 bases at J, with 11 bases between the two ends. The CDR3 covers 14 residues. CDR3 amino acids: CASSVASRGYEQYF. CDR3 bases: TGTGCCAGCAGCGTAGCGAGTAGGGGTTACGAGCAGTACTTC.